A selection of T cell receptor beta chains follows, all from one sample in a study of blood T cells in healthy people across ages. TCRdb reprocessed the 5' RACE reads with MiXCR, giving one entry per CDR3 protein. The sample holds about a million distinct CDR3 sequences, around two fifths seen once. The specimen sequenced was blood. Receptors were obtained from a man aged 18 to 29 in good health. Both conserved end residues are part of each CDR3. D genes are given only for firm matches. Rows may omit the clone size; those that give it use once, few, many or a size class.

J gene	D gene	V gene	clone size	CDR3 protein	CDR3 DNA
TRBJ1-2	.	TRBV24-1	.	CATSEGPTYGYTF	TGTGCCACCAGTGAAGGCCCGACTTATGGCTACACCTTC
TRBJ1-6	.	TRBV6-6	.	CASSETASSYNSPLHF	TGTGCCAGCAGCGAGACAGCGAGCTCCTATAATTCACCCCTCCACTTT
TRBJ1-1	.	TRBV4-2	.	CASSQDRRGRAFF	TGTGCCAGCAGCCAAGATCGGAGGGGCCGGGCTTTCTTT
TRBJ2-1	.	TRBV25-1	.	CASRVNYNEQFF	TGTGCCAGCAGGGTGAACTACAATGAGCAGTTCTTC
TRBJ2-1	TRBD2	TRBV5-1	few	CASSLGLAGGAVEQFF	TGCGCCAGCAGCTTAGGACTAGCGGGGGGAGCGGTTGAGCAGTTCTTC
TRBJ2-5	TRBD1	TRBV5-1	few	CASSLGQGQYNEQYF	TGCGCCAGCAGCCTTGGACAGGGGCAGTACAATGAGCAGTACTTC
TRBJ1-4	TRBD1	TRBV27	few	CASRTGTGGKKLFF	TGTGCCAGCAGAACCGGGACAGGGGGGAAAAAACTGTTTTTT
TRBJ2-3	.	TRBV9	.	CASSPRWGQDTQYF	TGTGCCAGCAGCCCCCGGTGGGGTCAAGATACGCAGTATTTT
TRBJ1-4	.	TRBV7-2	few	CASSPGPVNEKLFF	TGTGCCAGCAGCCCGGGACCGGTTAATGAAAAACTGTTTTTT
TRBJ1-2	.	TRBV27	few	CASRSAVWDGYTF	TGTGCCAGCAGGTCCGCGGTCTGGGATGGCTACACCTTC
TRBJ1-5	.	TRBV7-9	.	CASSLDLSRPQHF	TGTGCCAGCAGCTTAGATTTATCCCGGCCCCAGCATTTT
TRBJ1-5	.	TRBV20-1	.	CSARSGTREPQHF	TGCAGTGCTAGATCAGGGACCCGCGAGCCCCAGCATTTT
TRBJ2-1	TRBD2	TRBV12-3/TRBV12-4	.	CASSLNGGGSYNEQFF	TGTGCCAGCAGTTTAAACGGGGGGGGCTCCTACAATGAGCAGTTCTTC
TRBJ2-2	TRBD1	TRBV27	once	CASSFLDREGTGELFF	TGTGCCAGCAGTTTCCTGGACAGGGAAGGCACCGGGGAGCTGTTTTTT
TRBJ1-2	.	TRBV20-1	.	CSASSAGKRYGYTF	TGCAGTGCTAGTTCGGCAGGGAAGCGCTATGGCTACACCTTC
TRBJ1-1	.	TRBV29-1	.	CSVPRGNEAFF	TGCAGCGTTCCTCGGGGAAATGAAGCTTTCTTT
TRBJ1-4	.	TRBV6-2/TRBV6-3	.	CASRERGWQLNEKLFF	TGTGCCAGCAGGGAACGAGGTTGGCAGCTTAATGAAAAACTGTTTTTT
TRBJ2-7	TRBD1	TRBV20-1	few	CSARDQGAIKYF	TGCAGTGCTAGAGACCAGGGGGCGATTAAGTACTTC
TRBJ2-2	.	TRBV4-1	.	CAKFSPGRCTGELFF	TGCGCCAAATTCTCCCCAGGGCGCTGCACCGGGGAGCTGTTTTTT
TRBJ1-1	.	TRBV5-1	.	CASSLVRSRNTEAFF	TGCGCCAGCAGCTTGGTACGTAGTAGGAACACTGAAGCTTTCTTT
TRBJ2-1	TRBD1	TRBV7-2	.	CASSLTAGGFNEQFF	TGTGCCAGCAGCTTAACGGCAGGGGGTTTTAATGAGCAGTTCTTC
TRBJ1-6	.	TRBV6-2/TRBV6-3	.	CASSYSGSGSPLHF	TGTGCCAGCAGTTACTCCGGCTCAGGATCACCCCTCCACTTT
TRBJ2-1	TRBD1	TRBV5-6	.	CASSSGQGFSYNEQFF	TGTGCCAGCAGCTCGGGACAGGGGTTCTCCTACAATGAGCAGTTCTTC
TRBJ2-3	.	TRBV4-1	many	CASSQPTDTQYF	TGTGCCAGCAGCCAACCCACAGATACGCAGTATTTT
TRBJ1-1	.	TRBV12-3/TRBV12-4	many	CASSPVNTEAFF	TGTGCCAGCAGTCCAGTGAACACTGAAGCTTTCTTT
TRBJ2-3	TRBD2	TRBV7-2	few	CASSQSSGGARADTQYF	TGTGCCAGCAGCCAATCTAGCGGGGGGGCGAGGGCAGATACGCAGTATTTT
TRBJ2-7	.	TRBV3-1	.	CASSFHGVTFPYEQYF	TGTGCCAGCAGCTTCCACGGAGTCACCTTTCCCTACGAGCAGTACTTC
TRBJ2-2	.	TRBV5-5	.	CASSFREAGELFF	TGTGCCAGCAGCTTCAGGGAGGCCGGGGAGCTGTTTTTT
TRBJ2-3	TRBD2	TRBV6-1	.	CASSEILAGATDTQYF	TGTGCCAGCAGTGAGATACTAGCGGGAGCTACAGATACGCAGTATTTT
TRBJ1-6	TRBD1	TRBV6-6	.	CASRQGESPLHF	TGTGCCAGCAGGCAGGGGGAATCACCCCTCCACTTT
TRBJ1-2	TRBD1	TRBV20-1	.	CSASSAGQGSNYDYTF	TGCAGTGCTAGTTCTGCGGGACAGGGGTCCAACTATGACTACACCTTC
TRBJ1-1	.	TRBV29-1	few	CSGARGSEAFF	TGCAGCGGGGCCAGGGGCTCTGAAGCTTTCTTT
TRBJ1-2	.	TRBV30	.	CAWTESYYGYTF	TGTGCCTGGACCGAGTCCTACTATGGCTACACCTTC
TRBJ2-3	.	TRBV7-2	.	CASSQDGFPDTQYF	TGTGCCAGCAGCCAGGACGGATTTCCAGATACGCAGTATTTT
TRBJ1-2	.	TRBV4-3	few	CASSQHLPVRADGYTF	TGCGCCAGCAGCCAACATCTTCCAGTAAGGGCAGATGGCTACACCTTC
TRBJ2-2	TRBD2	TRBV7-9	.	CASQWAGDTGELFF	TGTGCCAGCCAATGGGCGGGAGACACCGGGGAGCTGTTTTTT
TRBJ2-3	.	TRBV27	.	CASSLQGGLYTDTQYF	TGTGCCAGCAGTTTACAGGGGGGCCTTTACACAGATACGCAGTATTTT
TRBJ1-2	.	TRBV28	.	CASRDRPEAGYTF	TGTGCCAGCAGGGATCGACCCGAGGCTGGCTACACCTTC
TRBJ2-3	.	TRBV9	few	CAGSVGSRARTDTQYF	TGTGCCGGCAGCGTAGGTAGCAGGGCGAGAACAGATACGCAGTATTTT
TRBJ2-7	TRBD2	TRBV20-1	.	CSARASGSSYEQYF	TGCAGTGCTAGGGCTAGCGGGTCATCCTACGAGCAGTACTTC
TRBJ1-5	.	TRBV28	few	CASSPPQHF	TGTGCCAGCAGCCCGCCCCAGCATTTT
TRBJ1-2	.	TRBV2	.	CASSEFQGSYGYTF	TGTGCCAGCAGTGAGTTTCAGGGATCCTATGGCTACACCTTC
TRBJ1-1	.	TRBV4-3	.	CASSPQGSGAEAFF	TGCGCCAGCAGCCCACAGGGAAGTGGGGCTGAAGCTTTCTTT
TRBJ1-2	.	TRBV7-9	few	CASSLAGSSYGYTF	TGTGCCAGCAGCTTAGCGGGCAGCTCCTATGGCTACACCTTC
TRBJ1-2	TRBD1	TRBV20-1	few	CSAKGQGGGYTF	TGCAGTGCTAAGGGACAGGGAGGCGGCTACACCTTC
TRBJ1-1	.	TRBV7-2	few	CASAKDRNTEAFF	TGTGCCAGCGCCAAGGACAGGAACACTGAAGCTTTCTTT
TRBJ1-1	.	TRBV9	.	CASSVWGGTNTEAFF	TGTGCCAGCAGCGTGTGGGGTGGTACGAACACTGAAGCTTTCTTT
TRBJ1-2	.	TRBV10-3	many	CAISAADSRSGYTF	TGTGCCATCAGTGCCGCGGACAGTCGATCGGGCTACACCTTC
TRBJ1-1	.	TRBV4-1	.	CASSQLASRTEAFF	TGCGCCAGCAGCCAATTGGCCAGCAGAACTGAAGCTTTCTTT
TRBJ2-1	.	TRBV24-1	few	CATSDADSSEQFF	TGTGCCACCAGTGATGCGGACAGTTCCGAGCAGTTCTTC
TRBJ2-1	.	TRBV7-2	few	CASSFREPPEQFF	TGTGCCAGCAGCTTTCGAGAGCCCCCTGAGCAGTTCTTC
TRBJ1-1	.	TRBV10-3	.	CAAGGGGDTEAFF	TGTGCCGCAGGAGGAGGGGGGGACACTGAAGCTTTCTTT
TRBJ1-5	.	TRBV27	few	CASSPRGGLNQPQHF	TGTGCCAGCAGTCCCCGGGGGGGGCTAAATCAGCCCCAGCATTTT